What follows are 13 T cell receptor beta chains derived from one specimen sequenced in a study of blood T cell repertoires in COVID-19. Sequenced by immunoSEQ multiplex PCR; TCRdb stores in-frame clones only, minus some. This repertoire shows some 89,000 clones, approximately 76% found once; its top ten account for around 7%. The specimen was peripheral blood. The receptors here all came from a man between 65 and 79 years old with acute or convalescent COVID-19.

The genes are TRBV5-6 and TRBJ2-3, with 16 bases matching TRBD2. Germline V gene data show CDR1 as SGHDT and CDR2 as YYEEEE. V gave up 4 bases and J gave up 1 base; unmatched junction bases: 6. The CDR3 contains 18 residues. The CDR3 coding sequence is TGTGCCAGCAGCCCTGGGACTAGCGGGAGGGGAGGCACAGATACGCAGTATTTT. The encoded protein is CASSPGTSGRGGTDTQYF.

This clone occurred a few times. The CDR3 loop reads CASSLNGFQEAPSGANVLTF. The CDR3, as DNA: TGTGCCAGCAGCTTAAACGGTTTCCAGGAGGCTCCATCTGGGGCCAACGTCCTGACTTTC. The chain is built from TRBV7-3 and TRBJ2-6, with a tentative D call TRBD2 (5 bases). V lost 1 base to trimming and J lost 1 base, with 20 bases between them. The CDR3 is 20 residues long. CDR1 is SGHTA and CDR2 is FQGTGA in the germline V gene.

This clone was counted a single time. The rearrangement joins TRBV10-1 to TRBJ2-1, with 11 bases lining up with TRBD1. The length of the CDR3 is 15 residues. Germline trimming cut 5 bases from V and 3 bases from J; bases unmatched to any gene: 3. CDR1 and CDR2 from the germline V gene are WNHNN and SYGVQD (reference sequence). CDR3 residues: CASSRTGGDYNEQFF. The CDR3 nucleotides are TGCGCCAGCAGTAGGACAGGGGGCGACTACAATGAGCAGTTCTTC.

This clone was picked up one time. This chain links TRBV18 with TRBJ2-2; possibly TRBD1 for D (6 bases). CDR1 is KGHSH, CDR2 LQKENI, per germline. Trimming cost V 6 bases and J 6 bases, with 17 bases left between them. CDR3 size: 15 residues. The CDR3 region is CASSISQGGPGELFF. In DNA form, the CDR3 reads TGTGCCAGCTCGATATCACAAGGGGGTCCCGGGGAGCTGTTTTTT.

V gene TRBV6-2 or TRBV6-3 combines with J gene TRBJ2-5; 9 nucleotides match TRBD1. The V gene's germline CDR1 is MNHEY and CDR2 SVGEGT. CDR3 length: 16 amino acids. The V gene end was trimmed by 4 bases and the J gene end by 3 bases; junction bases not matched to a gene: 9. CDR3 nucleotide sequence: TGTGCCAGCAGTTTAGGACAGGGGAAAGGGGAAGAGACCCAGTACTTC. It translates to CASSLGQGKGEETQYF.

The chain uses TRBV3-1 (or the pseudogene TRBV3-2) and TRBJ1-2; 7 nucleotides agree with TRBD1. CDR3 length equals 13 residues. Trimming removed 3 bases from V and 8 bases from J; junction bases left unmatched: 6. Germline V gives CDR1 LGHDT, CDR2 YNNKEL (reference sequence). CDR3 in amino acids: CASSHNTGEGYTF. The CDR3, as DNA: TGTGCCAGCAGCCACAATACAGGGGAAGGCTACACCTTC.

This rearrangement joins TRBV5-1 to TRBJ2-7, with 7 bases lining up with TRBD1. Germline values: CDR1 SGHRS, CDR2 YFSETQ. CDR3 length equals 16 residues. With 4 bases clipped from V and 1 base from J, the junction kept 11 bases outside the gene matches. The CDR3 sequence is CASSAYSGGLSYEQYF. CDR3 nucleotide sequence: TGCGCCAGCAGCGCATATTCAGGGGGTTTGTCCTACGAGCAGTACTTC.

V and J are TRBV4-2 and TRBJ2-7; D remains ambiguous. Trimming removed 1 base from V and 0 bases from J, with 7 bases in between. CDR1 is LGHNA and CDR2 is YNFKEQ in the germline V gene. CDR3 length equals 14 residues. CDR3 in amino acids: CASSQASSSYEQYF. DNA of the CDR3: TGTGCCAGCAGCCAAGCCTCGAGCTCCTACGAGCAGTACTTC.

J is TRBJ2-7 and V is TRBV27; 9 positions match TRBD2. Germline V lookup: CDR1 MNHEY, CDR2 SMNVEV (reference sequence). The CDR3 extends over 16 amino acids. With V trimmed by 4 bases and J by 3 bases, 10 bases remained unmatched. The CDR3 sequence: CASSSPTLAGFYEQYF. The CDR3 DNA reads as TGTGCCAGCAGTTCACCCACCCTAGCGGGATTCTACGAGCAGTACTTC.

CDR3 coding DNA: TGTGCCAGCAGCTTCCCGGGACAGGGGGCTGACGAAGCTTTCTTT. Translated: CASSFPGQGADEAFF. The chain links TRBV5-8 to TRBJ1-1; the match to TRBD1 covers 12 bases. The V gene's germline CDR1 is SGHTS and CDR2 YDEGEE. The CDR3 has 15 residues. Trimming removed 2 bases from V and 8 bases from J; junction bases left unmatched: 7.

A few counts support this clone. The rearrangement links TRBV7-9 to TRBJ2-1, with D possibly being TRBD2 (5 bases). CDR1 and CDR2 (germline): SEHNR, FQNEAQ (reference sequence). This CDR3 spans 15 amino acids. V lost 1 base to trimming and J lost 6 bases, with 13 bases between them. CDR3 in amino acids: CASSLGMSSSNEQFF. CDR3 bases: TGTGCCAGCAGCTTAGGGATGTCTAGCTCCAATGAGCAGTTCTTC.

This chain links TRBV5-6 with TRBJ1-2; 8 nucleotides line up with TRBD1. Germline lookup yields CDR1 SGHDT and CDR2 YYEEEE. The J segment lost 8 bases and the V segment lost 4 bases, leaving 13 bases of the junction unmatched. This CDR3 has 15 residues. CDR3 coding DNA: TGTGCCAGCAGCCCCACAGGGGGATTATTCTGGGGCTACACCTTC. Translated: CASSPTGGLFWGYTF.

The chain uses TRBV5-4 and TRBJ2-5; TRBD1 aligns across 10 bases. Trimming cost V 4 bases and J 6 bases; bases outside gene matches: 9. The V gene's germline CDR1 is SGHNT and CDR2 YYREEE (reference sequence). The CDR3 has 15 amino acids. CDR3 nucleotides: TGTGCCAGCAGCGCGACAGGGGGCGAATCGAAGACCCAGTACTTC. Its protein product is CASSATGGESKTQYF.